This T cell receptor (beta chain) was sequenced for a study of shared clonotypes between healthy human individuals. Donors were healthy HIV-negative adults without recent acute infections or vaccinations. The V and J ends lost 8 bases and 10 bases respectively, with 15 bases between them. This CDR3 is 13 amino acids long. CDR1 is LNHDA and CDR2 is SQIVND in the germline V gene (reference sequence). Data came from immunoSEQ multiplex PCR; TCRdb stores just in-frame clones and leaves some out. The sample carries approximately 2.5 million clones, roughly nine tenths recorded once. The sequenced sample was naive CD4+ T cells sorted from blood. As to subset: CD45RA+ positively selected. The chain is built from TRBV19 and TRBJ1-6, with D maybe TRBD1 (5 bases). The receptor comes from a man younger than 35 in good health. The CDR3 nucleotides read TGTGCCAGTCAACCCCAAACAGGCTCACCCCTCCACTTT. This encodes CASQPQTGSPLHF. The whole variable domain, remainder taken from reference TRBV19 and TRBJ1-6, is DGGITQSPKYLFRKEGQNVTLSCEQNLNHDAMYWYRQDPGQGLRLIYYSQIVNDFQKGDIAEGYSVSREKKESFPLTVTSAQKNPTAFYLCASQPQTGSPLHFGNGTRLTVT.